The entry below gives a single T cell receptor (beta chain) sequence along with its context. Its antigen remains unknown. Researchers collected approximately 9.5 milliliters of peripheral blood from every single donor. Every sample had a minimum of 6 million PBMCs isolated. Germline V gene data show CDR1 as MDHEN and CDR2 as SYDVKM. This CDR3 is built from 17 residues. V lost 4 bases and J lost 0; bases outside the gene matches: 7. A second PCR, run for roughly 7 to 11 cycles, used a sample-barcoded 5' primer plus a J-beta primer mix. A template-switch adaptor containing 12 random nucleotides labeled each cDNA molecule. TCRdb ran MiXCR on the 5' RACE reads and lists one entry per CDR3 protein. The sample comprises about 780,000 distinct CDR3 sequences, around 62% of which are singletons, and approximately 30% rests with the top ten. The sample is drawn from a study of blood T cells in healthy people across ages. General study points: Age advanced and TCR beta diversity per million T cells fell, roughly linearly.

The sequence was collected from a man younger than 40 in good health. This sequence joins TRBV28 and TRBJ2-2, with TRBD2 identical over 8 bases. The sequenced sample consisted of blood. Here the CDR3 reads CASSYSGDQSNTGELFF. DNA of the CDR3: TGTGCCAGCAGTTATAGCGGGGACCAATCGAACACCGGGGAGCTGTTTTTT. Drawing the rest from reference TRBV28 and TRBJ2-2, the complete variable domain is DVKVTQSSRYLVKRTGEKVFLECVQDMDHENMFWYRQDPGLGLRLIYFSYDVKMKEKGDIPEGYSVSREKKERFSLILESASTNQTSMYLCASSYSGDQSNTGELFFGEGSRLTVL.